This T cell receptor beta chain emerged from a study of regulatory dendritic cells for organ transplantation (dated by TCRdb to the late 2010s). For the wider study: TCRbeta repertoires were sequenced from sorted naive and memory CD4+ and CD8+ T cells before and after allostimulation with regulatory or mature dendritic cells.

What the study reported, not specific to this receptor: The authors pointed out considerable heterogeneity between individuals in the alloreactive memory CD8+ T cell pool, and only two subjects were sequenced. Among the resting subsets, the most alloreactive TCR clonotypes were found in memory CD8+ T cells. In both subjects, allostimulation led to expansion of memory CD8+ clones, although regulatory dendritic cells appeared to cause more limited expansion than mature dendritic cells did. Naive CD4+ and CD8+ T cells showed highly diverse repertoires, whereas memory cells were less diverse and memory CD8+ cells were the most oligoclonal.

In the germline V gene, CDR1 corresponds to SGHTA and CDR2 to FQGNSA. V sheds 3 bases and J sheds 4 bases, leaving 16 bases between their ends. The CDR3 numbers 15 residues from cysteine through phenylalanine. Of all the DNA, just the CDR3 is kept, 45 bases in frame from base 1. Multiplexed two-step PCR with Vbeta-specific forward primers and Jbeta-specific reverse primers was used to amplify TCRbeta CDR3 regions. TCRbeta libraries were sequenced on an Illumina instrument through the immunoSEQ service. Per the authors' processing: IMGT annotation was used to assign V, D and J genes, and synthetic CDR3 analogues were used to correct the counts for multiplex PCR bias. In the immunoSEQ Analyzer, repertoire clonality was calculated as one minus normalized Shannon entropy. Clonal expansion was defined using Fisher's exact test with Benjamini-Hochberg false discovery rate control and a two-tailed threshold of P<0.01. Entries here come from immuneACCESS through TCRdb and include only in-frame sequences with V and J called. Some clones fail to appear in such tables; in the studies checked, an unresolved V gene covers under half of the shortfall, and the cause of the remainder is unknown. V, J and clone size derive from that table, while D and trimming were established from the DNA sequence. The sample data list roughly 35,000 clones, and around 90% of these were observed just once. More than 0.055% of the sample is in the top ten clones.

A remark on this clone: Its cognate antigen has yet to be identified. No much larger clone exists at a distance of one base, and base qualities are not known.

Naive T cells were sorted as CD45RA+ and memory T cells as CD45RO+ CD4+ or CD8+ cells by FACS. Two healthy control subjects provided the T cells used for TCR sequencing. Unstimulated sorted T cell subsets were used as baseline controls for the mixed lymphocyte reactions. The Qiagen DNeasy Blood & Tissue Kit was used to extract genomic DNA. Sample: naive CD4+ T cells from blood. The cell subset or site label corresponds to: CD45RA+ naive T cells. The receptor was isolated from a human donor in good health. Here the chain combines TRBV7-2 and TRBJ2-7; matching of 6 bases hints at TRBD1 as the D gene. The encoded CDR3 is CASSLTGTTTYEQYF. The nucleotide sequence reads TGTGCCAGCAGCTTGACCGGGACAACCACTTACGAGCAGTACTTC.